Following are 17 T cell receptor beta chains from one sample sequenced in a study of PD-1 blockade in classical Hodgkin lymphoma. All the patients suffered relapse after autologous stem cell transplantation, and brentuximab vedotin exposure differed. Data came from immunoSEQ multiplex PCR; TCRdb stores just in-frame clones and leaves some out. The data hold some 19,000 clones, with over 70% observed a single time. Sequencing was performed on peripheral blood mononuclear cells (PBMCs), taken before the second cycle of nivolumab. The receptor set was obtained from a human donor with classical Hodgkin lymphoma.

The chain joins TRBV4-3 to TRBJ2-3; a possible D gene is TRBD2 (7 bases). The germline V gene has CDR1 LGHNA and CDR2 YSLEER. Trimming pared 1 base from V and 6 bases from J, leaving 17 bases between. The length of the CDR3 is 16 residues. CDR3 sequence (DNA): TGCGCCAGCAGCCAAGTCGTTGGGGGGGCGAGGGATACGCAGTATTTT. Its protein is CASSQVVGGARDTQYF.

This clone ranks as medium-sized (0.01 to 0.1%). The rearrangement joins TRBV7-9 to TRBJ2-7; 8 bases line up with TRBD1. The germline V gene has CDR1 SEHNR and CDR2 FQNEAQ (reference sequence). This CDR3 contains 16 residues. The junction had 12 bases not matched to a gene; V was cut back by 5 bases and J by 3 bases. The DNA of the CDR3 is TGTGCCAGCAGCCATTATAGGACAGGGACAGACTACGAGCAGTACTTC. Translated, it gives CASSHYRTGTDYEQYF.

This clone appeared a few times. The CDR3 DNA reads TGTGCCAGTAGTAAAGAGGTCCTCTCAGCAGGACAGCCCCAGCATTTT. It translates to CASSKEVLSAGQPQHF. The chain has TRBV19 and TRBJ1-5, with unresolved D. Germline CDR1 reads LNHDA; CDR2 reads SQIVND (reference sequence). The CDR3 length is 16 residues. Trimming shortened V by 4 bases and J by 7 bases, and 20 bases separated the two germline ends.

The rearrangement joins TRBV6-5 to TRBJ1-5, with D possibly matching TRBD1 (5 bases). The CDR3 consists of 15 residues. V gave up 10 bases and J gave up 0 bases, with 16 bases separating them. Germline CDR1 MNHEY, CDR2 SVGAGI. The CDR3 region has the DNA TGTGCCACCATGAGGACCAGGGATAGCAATCAGCCCCAGCATTTT. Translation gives CATMRTRDSNQPQHF.

Here the CDR3 reads CASSLYRVFGNTIYF. DNA of the CDR3: TGTGCCAGCAGCTTATATCGGGTTTTTGGGAACACCATATATTTT. This sequence joins TRBV7-9 and TRBJ1-3; no clear D. V lost 2 bases and J 7 bases, leaving 15 bases between the germline ends. Germline lookup yields CDR1 SEHNR and CDR2 FQNEAQ (reference sequence). There are 15 residues in the CDR3.

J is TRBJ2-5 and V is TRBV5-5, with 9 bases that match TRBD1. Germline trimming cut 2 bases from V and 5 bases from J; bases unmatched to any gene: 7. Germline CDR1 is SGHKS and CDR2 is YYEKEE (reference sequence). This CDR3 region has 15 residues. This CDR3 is CASSFPGQGIETQYF. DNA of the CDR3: TGTGCCAGCAGCTTCCCAGGACAGGGGATCGAGACCCAGTACTTC.

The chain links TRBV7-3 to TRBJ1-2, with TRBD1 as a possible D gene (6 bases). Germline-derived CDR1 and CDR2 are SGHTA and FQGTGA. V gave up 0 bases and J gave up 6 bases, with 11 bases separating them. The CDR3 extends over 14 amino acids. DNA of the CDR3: TGTGCCAGCAGCTTAACAGGGGGTTTTGATGGCTACACCTTC. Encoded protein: CASSLTGGFDGYTF.

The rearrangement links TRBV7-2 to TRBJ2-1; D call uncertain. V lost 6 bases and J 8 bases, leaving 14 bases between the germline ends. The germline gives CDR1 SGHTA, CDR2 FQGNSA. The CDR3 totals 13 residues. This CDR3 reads CASSPSQIDEQFF. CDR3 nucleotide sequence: TGTGCCAGCAGTCCGTCCCAGATTGATGAGCAGTTCTTC.

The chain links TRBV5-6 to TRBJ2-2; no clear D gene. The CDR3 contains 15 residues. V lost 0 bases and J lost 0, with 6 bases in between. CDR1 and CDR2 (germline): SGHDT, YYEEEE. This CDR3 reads CASSLGTTNTGELFF. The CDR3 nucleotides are TGTGCCAGCAGCTTGGGGACGACGAACACCGGGGAGCTGTTTTTT.

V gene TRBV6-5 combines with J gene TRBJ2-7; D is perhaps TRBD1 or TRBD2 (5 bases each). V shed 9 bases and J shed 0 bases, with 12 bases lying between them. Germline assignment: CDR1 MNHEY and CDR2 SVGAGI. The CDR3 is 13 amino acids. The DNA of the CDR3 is TGTGCCAGTGGGACGCCTAGCTCCTACGAGCAGTACTTC. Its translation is CASGTPSSYEQYF.

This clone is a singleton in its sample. CDR3 amino acids: CASSLAPQGSGANVLTF. The DNA for the CDR3 is TGTGCCAGCAGCTTAGCCCCACAGGGCTCTGGGGCCAACGTCCTGACTTTC. The chain links TRBV7-3 to TRBJ2-6; D is perhaps TRBD1 (6 bases). V lost 2 bases and J lost 0, with 11 bases in between. This CDR3 is 17 amino acids long. The germline gives CDR1 SGHTA, CDR2 FQGTGA.

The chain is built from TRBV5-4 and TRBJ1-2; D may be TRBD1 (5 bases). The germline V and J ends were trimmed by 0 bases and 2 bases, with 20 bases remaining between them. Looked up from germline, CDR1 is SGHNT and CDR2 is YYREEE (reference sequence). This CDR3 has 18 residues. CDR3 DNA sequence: TGTGCCAGCAGCTTGGAGTGGTATAAGGGGCGGACCAACTATGGCTACACCTTC. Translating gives CASSLEWYKGRTNYGYTF. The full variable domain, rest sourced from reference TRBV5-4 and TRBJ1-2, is ETGVTQSPTHLIKTRGQQVTLRCSSQSGHNTVSWYQQALGQGPQFIFQYYREEENGRGNFPPRFSGLQFPNYSSELNVNALELDDSALYLCASSLEWYKGRTNYGYTFGSGTRLTVV.

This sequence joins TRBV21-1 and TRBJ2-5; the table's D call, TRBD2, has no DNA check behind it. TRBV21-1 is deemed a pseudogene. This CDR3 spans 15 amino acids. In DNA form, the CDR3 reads TGTGCCAGCAGCAAAGTGCGGGGGGCTGGTGAGACCCAGTACTTC. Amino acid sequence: CASSKVRGAGETQYF.

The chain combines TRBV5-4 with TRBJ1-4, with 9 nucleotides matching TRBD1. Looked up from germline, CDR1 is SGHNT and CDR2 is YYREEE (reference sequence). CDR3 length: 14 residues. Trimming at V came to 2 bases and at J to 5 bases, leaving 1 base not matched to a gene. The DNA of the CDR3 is TGTGCCAGCAGCTTCGACAGGGGGAATGAAAAACTGTTTTTT. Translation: CASSFDRGNEKLFF.

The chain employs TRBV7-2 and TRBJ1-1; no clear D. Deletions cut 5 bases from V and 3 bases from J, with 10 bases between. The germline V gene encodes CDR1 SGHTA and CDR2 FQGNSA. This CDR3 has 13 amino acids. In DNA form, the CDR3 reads TGTGCCAGCAGCGGAGGGTTACACACTGAAGCTTTCTTT. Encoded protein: CASSGGLHTEAFF.

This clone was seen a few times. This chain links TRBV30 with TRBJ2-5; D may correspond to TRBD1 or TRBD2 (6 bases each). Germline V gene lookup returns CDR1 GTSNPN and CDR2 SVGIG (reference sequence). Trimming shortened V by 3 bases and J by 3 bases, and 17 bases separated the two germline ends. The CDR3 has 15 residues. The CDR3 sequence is CAWSEGGWGKETQYF. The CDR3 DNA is TGTGCCTGGAGCGAAGGGGGGTGGGGAAAAGAGACCCAGTACTTC. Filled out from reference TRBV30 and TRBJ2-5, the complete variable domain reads SQTIHQWPATLVQPVGSPLSLECTVEGTSNPNLYWYRQAAGRGLQLLFYSVGIGQISSEVPQNLSASRPQDRQFILSSKKLLLSDSGFYLCAWSEGGWGKETQYFGPGTRLLVL.

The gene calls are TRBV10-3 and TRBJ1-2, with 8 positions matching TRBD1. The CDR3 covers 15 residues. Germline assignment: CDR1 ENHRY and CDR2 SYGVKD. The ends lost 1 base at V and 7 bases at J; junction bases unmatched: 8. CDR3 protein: CAISEYSGTGGGYTF. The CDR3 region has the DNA TGTGCCATCAGTGAGTATTCCGGGACAGGTGGTGGCTACACCTTC.